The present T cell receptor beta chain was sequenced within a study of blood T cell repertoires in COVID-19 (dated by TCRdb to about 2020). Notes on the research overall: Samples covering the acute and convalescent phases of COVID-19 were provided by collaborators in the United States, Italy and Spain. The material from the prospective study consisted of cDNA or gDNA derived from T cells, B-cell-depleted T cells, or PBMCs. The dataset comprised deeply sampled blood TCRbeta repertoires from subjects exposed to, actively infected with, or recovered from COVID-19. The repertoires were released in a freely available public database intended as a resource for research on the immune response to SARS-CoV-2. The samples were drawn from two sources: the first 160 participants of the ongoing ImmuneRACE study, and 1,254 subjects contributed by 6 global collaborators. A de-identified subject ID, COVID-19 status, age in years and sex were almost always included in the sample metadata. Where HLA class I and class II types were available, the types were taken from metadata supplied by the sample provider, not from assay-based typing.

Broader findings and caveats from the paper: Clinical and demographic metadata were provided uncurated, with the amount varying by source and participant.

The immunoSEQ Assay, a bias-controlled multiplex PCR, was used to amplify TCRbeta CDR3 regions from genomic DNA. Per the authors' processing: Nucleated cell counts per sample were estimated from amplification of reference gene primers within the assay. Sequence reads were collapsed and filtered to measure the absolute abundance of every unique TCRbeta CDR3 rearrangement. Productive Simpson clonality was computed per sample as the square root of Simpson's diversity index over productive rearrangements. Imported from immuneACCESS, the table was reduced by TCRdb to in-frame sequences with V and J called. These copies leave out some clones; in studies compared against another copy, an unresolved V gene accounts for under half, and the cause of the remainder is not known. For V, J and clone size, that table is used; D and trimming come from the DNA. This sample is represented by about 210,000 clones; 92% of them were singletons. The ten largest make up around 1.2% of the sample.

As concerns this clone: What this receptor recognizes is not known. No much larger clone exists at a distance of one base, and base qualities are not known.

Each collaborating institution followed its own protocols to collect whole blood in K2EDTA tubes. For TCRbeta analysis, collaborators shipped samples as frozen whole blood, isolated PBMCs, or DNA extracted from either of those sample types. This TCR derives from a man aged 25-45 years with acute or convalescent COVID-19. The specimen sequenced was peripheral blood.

CDR3 sequence: CASSFPTGGVSGANVLTF. Read as DNA, the sequence is TGCGCCAGCAGCTTCCCGACAGGGGGCGTTTCTGGGGCCAACGTCCTGACTTTC. This chain joins TRBV5-1 to TRBJ2-6, with TRBD1 matching 10 junction bases. The germline V gene gives CDR1 as SGHRS and CDR2 as YFSETQ. V is cut back by 2 bases and J by 1 base, with 6 bases in the junction unmatched. The CDR3 holds 18 amino acids from the cysteine to the phenylalanine. The CDR3 DNA has 54 bases and is translated from base 1.